This TCR beta chain was obtained from a study of shared T cell receptors in the human thymus. The J segment lost 0 bases and the V segment lost 3 bases, leaving 6 bases of the junction unmatched. Per the germline V gene, CDR1 is KGHSH and CDR2 is LQKENI. The CDR3 consists of 16 residues. The assay was immunoSEQ multiplex PCR, and TCRdb's table has in-frame clones only and misses some. This table holds about 380,000 clones, roughly 94% found once. The TCR sequence derives from a human donor. The gene calls are TRBV18 and TRBJ2-3; 7 bases match TRBD1. The material sequenced was thymocytes. Here the CDR3 DNA reads TGTGCCAGCTCACCGAGGGACAGAGCTAGCACAGATACGCAGTATTTT. This sequence encodes CASSPRDRASTDTQYF.